These 6 T cell receptor beta chains originate from one sample sequenced in a study of T cell responses to AZD1222 COVID-19 vaccine. Repertoires were generated with immunoSEQ multiplex PCR, while TCRdb's copy carries only in-frame clones and drops some. The sample contains approximately 94,000 clones, about 90% of which appear only once. Material: peripheral blood, obtained on day 0 of AZD1222 vaccination. These receptors were obtained from an adult in good health.

V and J are TRBV28 and TRBJ2-2; 10 nucleotides agree with TRBD2. Germline trimming cut 6 bases from V and 2 bases from J; bases unmatched to any gene: 21. In germline, CDR1 is MDHEN, CDR2 SYDVKM. CDR3 size: 21 residues. The CDR3 DNA reads as TGTGCCAGCAGCCGAACTCCTAGCGGGAGTATGGGGATTGGTAACACCGGGGAGCTGTTTTTT. As protein: CASSRTPSGSMGIGNTGELFF.

The chain is built from TRBV7-3 and TRBJ2-7; 10 nucleotides align to TRBD1. Per the germline V gene, CDR1 is SGHTA and CDR2 is FQGTGA. The trim removed 2 bases at V and 3 bases at J, leaving 4 bases unmatched. The length of the CDR3 is 15 residues. The CDR3 sequence is CASSLHGTGVYEQYF. In DNA, the CDR3 is TGTGCCAGCAGCTTACATGGGACAGGGGTCTACGAGCAGTACTTC.

The chain uses TRBV3-1 (or the pseudogene TRBV3-2) and TRBJ1-2; possibly TRBD1 for D (5 bases). Germline V gives CDR1 LGHDT, CDR2 YNNKEL (reference sequence). V lost 6 bases and J lost 6, with 17 bases in between. The CDR3 runs to 14 residues. The CDR3 loop reads CASSPGQGGDGYTF. The CDR3 DNA reads as TGTGCCAGCAGTCCAGGGCAGGGAGGCGATGGCTACACCTTC.

V gene TRBV24-1 combines with J gene TRBJ2-1, with a tentative D call TRBD2 (5 bases). V was cut by 5 bases and J by 10 bases, with 14 bases left in between. Germline V CDR1 and CDR2: KGHDR, SFDVKD. The CDR3 has 13 residues. The CDR3 here is CATSGRVMLEQFF. The DNA for the CDR3 is TGTGCCACCAGTGGGCGGGTAATGTTGGAGCAGTTCTTC.

This clone showed up just once. The chain couples TRBV10-2 to TRBJ1-2, with D uncertain. Deletions cut 6 bases from V and 8 bases from J, with 16 bases between. Per germline, CDR1 WSHSY and CDR2 SAAADI. The CDR3 sequence is 13 residues long. This chain's CDR3 is CASRYSSRRGYTF. Here the CDR3 DNA reads TGCGCCAGCAGATACAGTTCCCGGCGCGGCTACACCTTC.

This chain uses TRBV9 with TRBJ2-7; D uncertain. The V end was cut by 0 bases, the J end by 5 bases, with 9 bases between. This CDR3 region has 13 residues. CDR1 and CDR2 (germline): SGDLS, YYNGEE. In nucleotides, the CDR3 is TGTGCCAGCAGCGTAGTCGGAAACGACGAGCAGTACTTC. It specifies CASSVVGNDEQYF. Full variable domain (missing parts from reference TRBV9 and TRBJ2-7): DSGVTQTPKHLITATGQRVTLRCSPRSGDLSVYWYQQSLDQGLQFLIQYYNGEERAKGNILERFSAQQFPDLHSELNLSSLELGDSALYFCASSVVGNDEQYFGPGTRLTVT.